Below are 16 T cell receptor beta chains sequenced from a single sample in a study of cytomegalovirus exposure and HLA in healthy donors. Generated by immunoSEQ multiplex PCR, the TCRdb table keeps only in-frame clones and is missing some. The table lists about 56,000 clones, approximately 92% of them singletons. Sequencing was performed on PBMCs. These receptors originate from a man younger than 30 in good health and CMV-seronegative.

The chain employs TRBV5-6 and TRBJ2-3; 7 nucleotides match TRBD1. Germline V lookup: CDR1 SGHDT, CDR2 YYEEEE. Germline trimming cut 7 bases from V and 2 bases from J; bases unmatched to any gene: 13. CDR3 length: 16 amino acids. CDR3 amino acids: CASVLTGTASTDTQYF. For the CDR3, the DNA is TGTGCCAGCGTGTTGACAGGGACCGCATCCACAGATACGCAGTATTTT.

The gene calls are TRBV27 and TRBJ2-2; no clear D. Trimming pared 5 bases from V and 6 bases from J, leaving 10 bases between. The CDR3 sequence is 13 residues long. Germline CDR1 reads MNHEY; CDR2 reads SMNVEV (reference sequence). The CDR3 loop reads CASSPYSPGELFF. CDR3 DNA sequence: TGTGCCAGCAGTCCATATAGCCCCGGGGAGCTGTTTTTT.

This chain connects TRBV6-5 to TRBJ1-5; tentative D call: TRBD1 (5 bases). Germline assignment: CDR1 MNHEY and CDR2 SVGAGI. The CDR3 runs to 15 residues. The germline V and J ends were trimmed by 6 bases and 2 bases, with 14 bases remaining between them. CDR3 coding DNA: TGTGCCAGCAGGCCCTCGGGACTCGGCAATCAGCCCCAGCATTTT. The encoded protein is CASRPSGLGNQPQHF.

This chain links TRBV11-2 with TRBJ1-4; D is unclear. Germline V CDR1 and CDR2: SGHAT, FQNNGV. V lost 0 bases to trimming and J lost 4 bases, with 9 bases between them. CDR3 size: 15 residues. The CDR3 region has the DNA TGTGCCAGCAGCTTAGAGGGCACGGATAATGAAAAACTGTTTTTT. It specifies CASSLEGTDNEKLFF. Variable domain in full (rest from reference TRBV11-2 and TRBJ1-4): EAGVAQSPRYKIIEKRQSVAFWCNPISGHATLYWYQQILGQGPKLLIQFQNNGVVDDSQLPKDRFSAERLKGVDSTLKIQPAKLEDSAVYLCASSLEGTDNEKLFFGSGTQLSVL.

CDR3 amino acids: CASYRGGNTEAFF. The DNA for the CDR3 is TGTGCCAGCTACCGGGGAGGGAACACTGAAGCTTTCTTT. V usage is TRBV6-6 and J usage is TRBJ1-1; D call uncertain. The CDR3 loop spans 13 amino acids. The germline gives CDR1 MNHNY, CDR2 SVGAGI (reference sequence). The V and J ends lost 8 bases and 1 base respectively, with 11 bases between them.

The chain is built from TRBV7-2 and TRBJ2-3; the match to TRBD2 covers 9 bases. After removal of 6 bases from V and 2 bases from J, the junction contained 18 bases not matched to a gene. The CDR3 contains 19 residues. CDR1 and CDR2 (germline): SGHTA, FQGNSA. CDR3 sequence (DNA): TGTGCCAGCAGTCATCCCCGCGGAGGAGCGGGAGGTCTCACAGATACGCAGTATTTT. Protein sequence: CASSHPRGGAGGLTDTQYF.

This sequence joins TRBV18 and TRBJ2-2; TRBD1 matches at 9 bases. Unmatched junction bases numbered 6, after V lost 4 bases and J lost 6 bases. Per the germline V gene, CDR1 is KGHSH and CDR2 is LQKENI. This CDR3 region has 15 residues. In DNA form, the CDR3 reads TGTGCCAGCTCACTCCGGGACAGGGCTTCCGGGGAGCTGTTTTTT. This translates into CASSLRDRASGELFF.

This chain uses TRBV6-5 with TRBJ2-3; the D is unclear. V shed 0 bases and J shed 6 bases, with 13 bases lying between them. Germline V gene sequence: CDR1 MNHEY, CDR2 SVGAGI. The CDR3 sequence is 15 residues long. This chain's CDR3 is CASSYSKASADTQYF. The DNA of the CDR3 is TGTGCCAGCAGTTACTCGAAGGCTAGTGCGGATACGCAGTATTTT.

This chain uses TRBV5-4 with TRBJ2-3, with 15 nucleotides matching TRBD2. The CDR3 runs to 16 residues. Per germline, CDR1 SGHNT and CDR2 YYREEE (reference sequence). Losses at the gene ends were 4 bases for V and 7 bases for J; bases not matched to a gene: 7. CDR3 nucleotides: TGTGCCAGCAGCATTAGGACTAGCGGGAGGGCGAATACGCAGTATTTT. Its translation is CASSIRTSGRANTQYF. The full variable domain, its missing parts supplied by reference TRBV5-4 and TRBJ2-3, is ETGVTQSPTHLIKTRGQQVTLRCSSQSGHNTVSWYQQALGQGPQFIFQYYREEENGRGNFPPRFSGLQFPNYSSELNVNALELDDSALYLCASSIRTSGRANTQYFGPGTRLTVL.

The sample holds one count of this clone. This rearrangement joins TRBV4-3 to TRBJ2-3; possible D gene TRBD2, 6 bases. Germline-derived CDR1 and CDR2 are LGHNA and YSLEER. V was pared by 1 base and J by 4 bases, with 12 bases between. The CDR3 totals 15 residues. CDR3 region: CASSQAGEAADTQYF. CDR3 bases: TGCGCCAGCAGCCAAGCTGGGGAGGCCGCAGATACGCAGTATTTT.

V is TRBV7-8 and J is TRBJ2-1; TRBD2 matches 7 bases. V was clipped by 5 bases and J by 8 bases; unmatched bases: 18. Germline CDR1 reads SGHVS; CDR2 reads FQNEAQ. The CDR3 is 17 residues long. The CDR3 DNA sequence: TGTGCCAGCAGCCCCCTCCCCGGGAGGCCAGGTGTCGATGAGCAGTTCTTC. It yields the protein CASSPLPGRPGVDEQFF.

The rearrangement links TRBV15 to TRBJ2-5, with TRBD2 identical over 8 bases. Losses at the gene ends were 11 bases for V and 5 bases for J; bases not matched to a gene: 13. The V gene's germline CDR1 is LNHNV and CDR2 YYDKDF (reference sequence). The CDR3 has 14 residues. The CDR3 region is CASRSGSGWETQYF. CDR3 nucleotide sequence: TGTGCCTCACGGAGCGGGAGCGGATGGGAGACCCAGTACTTC. Full variable domain (outside the CDR3, taken from reference TRBV15 and TRBJ2-5): DAMVIQNPRYQVTQFGKPVTLSCSQTLNHNVMYWYQQKSSQAPKLLFHYYDKDFNNEADTPDNFQSRRPNTSFCFLDIRSPGLGDTAMYLCASRSGSGWETQYFGPGTRLLVL.

The chain joins TRBV4-1 to TRBJ2-7; maybe TRBD2 (5 bases). The CDR3 sequence is 16 residues long. Trimming took 0 bases from V and 0 from J, leaving 12 bases between them. Germline-derived CDR1 and CDR2 are MGHRA and YSYEKL. The CDR3 sequence: CASSQEAGGYSYEQYF. DNA for the CDR3: TGCGCCAGCAGCCAAGAGGCGGGCGGTTACTCCTACGAGCAGTACTTC.

The V and J genes are TRBV14 and TRBJ1-1, with D possibly TRBD1 on 6 matching bases. Germline assignment: CDR1 SGHDN and CDR2 FVKESK. CDR3 size: 14 residues. Trimming removed 2 bases from V and 6 bases from J, with 13 bases in between. CDR3 sequence reads: CASSQPTGFAEAFF. The CDR3 bases are TGTGCCAGCAGCCAACCTACAGGGTTCGCTGAAGCTTTCTTT.

This chain joins TRBV7-9 and TRBJ1-1; the match to TRBD1 covers 7 bases. Trimming at V came to 1 base and at J to 0 bases, leaving 5 bases not matched to a gene. Germline V gene sequence: CDR1 SEHNR, CDR2 FQNEAQ (reference sequence). The CDR3 is 16 residues long. Here the CDR3 reads CASSLVRDSMNTEAFF. The CDR3 DNA reads as TGTGCCAGCAGCTTAGTCAGGGACAGCATGAACACTGAAGCTTTCTTT.

V and J are TRBV19 and TRBJ2-2, with 14 positions matching TRBD2. The CDR3 runs to 14 residues. V shed 7 bases and J 7 bases; nucleotides not matched to a gene: 2. Germline V gives CDR1 LNHDA, CDR2 SQIVND (reference sequence). The CDR3 loop reads CASTGLAGGGELFF. Here the CDR3 DNA reads TGTGCCAGTACCGGACTAGCGGGAGGCGGGGAGCTGTTTTTT.